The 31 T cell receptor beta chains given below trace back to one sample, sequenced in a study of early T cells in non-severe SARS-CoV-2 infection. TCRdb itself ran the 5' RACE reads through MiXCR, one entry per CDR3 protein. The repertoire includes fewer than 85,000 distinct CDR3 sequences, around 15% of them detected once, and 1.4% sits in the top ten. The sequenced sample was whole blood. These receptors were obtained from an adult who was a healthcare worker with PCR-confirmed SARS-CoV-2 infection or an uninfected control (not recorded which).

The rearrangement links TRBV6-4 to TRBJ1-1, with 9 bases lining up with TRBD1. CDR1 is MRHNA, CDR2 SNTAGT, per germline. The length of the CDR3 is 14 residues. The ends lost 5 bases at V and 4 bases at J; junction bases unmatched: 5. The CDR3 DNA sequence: TGTGCCAGCAGTCGGGACAGGGAAAGCACTGAAGCTTTCTTT. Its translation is CASSRDRESTEAFF.

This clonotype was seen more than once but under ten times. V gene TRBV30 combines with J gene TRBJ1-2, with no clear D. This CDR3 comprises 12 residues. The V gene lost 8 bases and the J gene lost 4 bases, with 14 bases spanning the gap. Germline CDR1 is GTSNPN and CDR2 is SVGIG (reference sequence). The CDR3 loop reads CALPTGSYGYTF. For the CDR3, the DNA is TGTGCCCTCCCGACGGGGAGCTATGGCTACACCTTC.

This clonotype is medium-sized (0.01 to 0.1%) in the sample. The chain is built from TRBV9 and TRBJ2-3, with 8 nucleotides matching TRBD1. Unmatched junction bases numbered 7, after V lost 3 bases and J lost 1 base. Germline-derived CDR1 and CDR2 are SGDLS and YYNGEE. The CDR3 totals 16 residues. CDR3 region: CASSERQGIGTDTQYF. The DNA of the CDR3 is TGTGCCAGCAGCGAACGACAGGGGATCGGCACAGATACGCAGTATTTT.

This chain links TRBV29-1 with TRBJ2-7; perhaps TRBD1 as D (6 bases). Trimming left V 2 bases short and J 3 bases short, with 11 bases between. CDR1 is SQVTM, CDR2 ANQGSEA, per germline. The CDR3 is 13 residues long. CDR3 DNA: TGCAGCGTTGAATCGAACAGGGACTACGAGCAGTACTTC. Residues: CSVESNRDYEQYF.

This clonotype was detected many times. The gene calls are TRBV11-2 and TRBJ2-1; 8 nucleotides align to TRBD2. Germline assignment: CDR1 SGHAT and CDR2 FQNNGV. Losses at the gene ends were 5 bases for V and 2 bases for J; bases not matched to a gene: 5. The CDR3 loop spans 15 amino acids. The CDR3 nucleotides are TGTGCCAGCAGCGTTCGGGGGGGCCCCTACAATGAGCAGTTCTTC. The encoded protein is CASSVRGGPYNEQFF.

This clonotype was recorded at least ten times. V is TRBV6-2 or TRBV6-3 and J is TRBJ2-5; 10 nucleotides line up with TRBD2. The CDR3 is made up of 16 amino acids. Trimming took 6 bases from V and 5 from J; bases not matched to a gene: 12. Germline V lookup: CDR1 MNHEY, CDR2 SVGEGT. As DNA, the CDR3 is TGTGCCAGCAGGCGGGCTAGCGGGGGCCTCGGTGAGACCCAGTACTTC. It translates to CASRRASGGLGETQYF.

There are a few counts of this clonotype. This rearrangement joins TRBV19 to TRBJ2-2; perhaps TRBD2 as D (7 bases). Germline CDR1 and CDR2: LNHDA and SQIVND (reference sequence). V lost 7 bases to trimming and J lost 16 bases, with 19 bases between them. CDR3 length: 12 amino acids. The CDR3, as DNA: TGTGCCAGTACGGGGGGCCCTTCGGGGGAGTTTTTT. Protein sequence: CASTGGPSGEFF. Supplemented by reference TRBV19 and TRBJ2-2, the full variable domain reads DGGITQSPKYLFRKEGQNVTLSCEQNLNHDAMYWYRQDPGQGLRLIYYSQIVNDFQKGDIAEGYSVSREKKESFPLTVTSAQKNPTAFYLCASTGGPSGEFFGEGSRLTVL.

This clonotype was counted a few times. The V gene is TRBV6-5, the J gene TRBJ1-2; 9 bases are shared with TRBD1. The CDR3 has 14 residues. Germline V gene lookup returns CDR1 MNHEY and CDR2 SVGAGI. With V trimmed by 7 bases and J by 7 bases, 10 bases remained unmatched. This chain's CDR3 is CASNPGTGMSGYTF. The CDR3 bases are TGTGCCAGCAATCCGGGGACAGGGATGAGTGGCTACACCTTC.

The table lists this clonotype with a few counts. The CDR3 region is CSALDRVDEQYF. CDR3 in DNA: TGCAGTGCTTTGGACAGGGTCGACGAGCAGTACTTC. V is TRBV20-1 and J is TRBJ2-7, with TRBD1 matching 8 bases. The CDR3 has 12 amino acids. V shed 5 bases, J shed 5 bases, and the junction held 5 bases outside the gene matches. Germline CDR1 is DFQATT and CDR2 is SNEGSKA (reference sequence).

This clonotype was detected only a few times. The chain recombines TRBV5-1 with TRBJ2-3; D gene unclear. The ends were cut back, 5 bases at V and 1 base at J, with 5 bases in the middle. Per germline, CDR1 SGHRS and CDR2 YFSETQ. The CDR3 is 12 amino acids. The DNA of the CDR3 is TGCGCCAGCAGGGCCCGCACAGATACGCAGTATTTT. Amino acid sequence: CASRARTDTQYF.

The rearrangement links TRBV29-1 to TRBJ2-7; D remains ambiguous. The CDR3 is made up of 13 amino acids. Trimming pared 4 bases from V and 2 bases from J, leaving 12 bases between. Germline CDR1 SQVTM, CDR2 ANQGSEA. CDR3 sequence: CSVVTDLPYEQYF. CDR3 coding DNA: TGCAGCGTTGTCACAGATCTCCCCTACGAGCAGTACTTC.

The CDR3 loop reads CSVEDVSYTF. The CDR3, as DNA: TGCAGCGTTGAAGATGTGAGCTACACCTTC. The chain is built from TRBV29-1 and TRBJ1-2; D unclear. Germline CDR1 and CDR2: SQVTM and ANQGSEA. The ends were cut back, 0 bases at V and 9 bases at J, with 5 bases in the middle. The CDR3 consists of 10 residues.

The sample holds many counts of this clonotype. The CDR3 sequence is CAAEGGGAYEQYF. CDR3 nucleotides: TGTGCCGCCGAAGGTGGCGGGGCCTACGAGCAGTACTTC. The rearrangement uses TRBV30 and TRBJ2-7; D possibly corresponds to TRBD2 (6 bases). The V end lost 8 bases, the J end lost 2 bases, and 16 bases lay between the germline ends. In germline, CDR1 is GTSNPN, CDR2 SVGIG (reference sequence). The CDR3 extends over 13 amino acids.

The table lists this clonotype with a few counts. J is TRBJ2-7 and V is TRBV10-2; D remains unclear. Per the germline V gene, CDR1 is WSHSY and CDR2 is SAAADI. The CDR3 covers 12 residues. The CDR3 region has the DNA TGCGCTACTCGTCCTAGCTCCTACGAGCAGTACTTC. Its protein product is CATRPSSYEQYF.

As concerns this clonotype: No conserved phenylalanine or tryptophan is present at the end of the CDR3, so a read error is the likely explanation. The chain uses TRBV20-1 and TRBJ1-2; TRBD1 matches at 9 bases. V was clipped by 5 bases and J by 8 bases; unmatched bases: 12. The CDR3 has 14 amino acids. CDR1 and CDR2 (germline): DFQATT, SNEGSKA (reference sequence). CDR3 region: CSAEIQGANLGYTI. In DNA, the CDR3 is TGCAGTGCTGAAATACAGGGGGCGAATCTCGGCTACACCATC.

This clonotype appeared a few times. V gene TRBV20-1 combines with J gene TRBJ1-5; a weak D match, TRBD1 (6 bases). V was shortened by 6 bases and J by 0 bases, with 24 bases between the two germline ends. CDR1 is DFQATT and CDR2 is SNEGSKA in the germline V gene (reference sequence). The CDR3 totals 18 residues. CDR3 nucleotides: TGCAGTGCCCGGAGGGGGGTCGACGGGCGTTATAGCAATCAGCCCCAGCATTTT. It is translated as CSARRGVDGRYSNQPQHF.

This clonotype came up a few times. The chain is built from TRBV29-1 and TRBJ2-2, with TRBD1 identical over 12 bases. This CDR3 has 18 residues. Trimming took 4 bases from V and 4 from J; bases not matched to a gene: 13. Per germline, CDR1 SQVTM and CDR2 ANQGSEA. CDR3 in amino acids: CSVGGQGAREAITGELFF. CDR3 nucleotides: TGCAGCGTTGGGGGACAGGGGGCTAGGGAGGCTATCACCGGGGAGCTGTTTTTT.

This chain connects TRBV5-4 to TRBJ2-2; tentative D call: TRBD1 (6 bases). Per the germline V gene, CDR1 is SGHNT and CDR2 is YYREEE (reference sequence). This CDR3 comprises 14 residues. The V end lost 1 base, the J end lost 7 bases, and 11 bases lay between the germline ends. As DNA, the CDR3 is TGTGCCAGCAGCTTGACAGGGATTGGCGGGGAGCTGTTTTTT. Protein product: CASSLTGIGGELFF.

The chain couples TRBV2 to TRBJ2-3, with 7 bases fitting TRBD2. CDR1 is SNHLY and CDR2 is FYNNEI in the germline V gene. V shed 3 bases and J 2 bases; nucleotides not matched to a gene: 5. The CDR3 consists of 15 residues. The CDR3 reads CASSETSSPTDTQYF. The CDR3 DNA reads TGTGCCAGCAGTGAGACTAGCAGCCCCACAGATACGCAGTATTTT.

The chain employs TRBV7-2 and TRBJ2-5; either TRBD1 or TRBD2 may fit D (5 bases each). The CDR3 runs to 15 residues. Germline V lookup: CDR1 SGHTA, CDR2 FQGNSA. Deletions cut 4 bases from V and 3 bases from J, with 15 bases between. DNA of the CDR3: TGTGCCAGCAGCTCCCTAGGGTGGGGGAAAGAGACCCAGTACTTC. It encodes CASSSLGWGKETQYF.

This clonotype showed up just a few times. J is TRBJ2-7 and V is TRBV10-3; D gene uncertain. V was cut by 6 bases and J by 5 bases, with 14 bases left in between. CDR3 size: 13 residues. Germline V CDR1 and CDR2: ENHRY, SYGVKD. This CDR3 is CAISDVIRDEQYF. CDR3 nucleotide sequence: TGTGCCATCAGCGACGTAATAAGGGACGAGCAGTACTTC.

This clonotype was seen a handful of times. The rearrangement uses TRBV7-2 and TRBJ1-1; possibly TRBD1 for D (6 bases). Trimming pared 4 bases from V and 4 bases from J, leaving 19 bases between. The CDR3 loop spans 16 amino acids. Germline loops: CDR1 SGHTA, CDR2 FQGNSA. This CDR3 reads CASSWGGGTGFTEAFF. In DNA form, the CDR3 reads TGTGCCAGCAGCTGGGGCGGGGGAACAGGGTTCACTGAAGCTTTCTTT.

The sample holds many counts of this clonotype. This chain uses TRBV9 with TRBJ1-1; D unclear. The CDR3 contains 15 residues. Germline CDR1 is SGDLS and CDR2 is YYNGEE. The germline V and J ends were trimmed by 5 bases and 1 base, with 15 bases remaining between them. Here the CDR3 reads CASSVGWVGNTEAFF. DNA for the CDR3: TGTGCCAGCAGTGTTGGATGGGTCGGGAACACTGAAGCTTTCTTT.

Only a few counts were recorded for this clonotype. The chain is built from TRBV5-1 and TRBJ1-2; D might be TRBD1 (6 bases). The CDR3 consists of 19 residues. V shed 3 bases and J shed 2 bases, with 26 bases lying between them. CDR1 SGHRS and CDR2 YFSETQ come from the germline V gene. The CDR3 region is CASSSKRGAGLVLNYGYTF. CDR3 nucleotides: TGCGCCAGCAGCTCGAAAAGGGGGGCCGGGTTGGTTCTGAACTATGGCTACACCTTC.

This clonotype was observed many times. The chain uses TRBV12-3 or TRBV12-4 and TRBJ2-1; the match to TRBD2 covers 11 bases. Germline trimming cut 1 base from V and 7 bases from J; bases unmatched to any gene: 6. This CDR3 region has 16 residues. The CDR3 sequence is CASSLVTSGAGNEQFF. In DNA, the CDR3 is TGTGCCAGCAGTTTAGTGACTAGCGGGGCCGGGAATGAGCAGTTCTTC.

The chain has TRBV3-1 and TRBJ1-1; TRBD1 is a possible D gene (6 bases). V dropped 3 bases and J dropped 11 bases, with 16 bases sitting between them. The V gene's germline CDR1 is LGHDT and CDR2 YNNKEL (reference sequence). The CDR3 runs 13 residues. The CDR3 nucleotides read TGTGCCAGCAGCCACCGACAGGCGGGCGGCGCTTTCTTT. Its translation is CASSHRQAGGAFF.

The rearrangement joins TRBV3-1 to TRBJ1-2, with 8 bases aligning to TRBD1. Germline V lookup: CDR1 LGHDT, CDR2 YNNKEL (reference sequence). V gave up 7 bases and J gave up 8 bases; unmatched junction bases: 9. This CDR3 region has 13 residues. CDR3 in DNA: TGTGCCAGCAACTCGGACAGGGCGCGCGGCTACACCTTC. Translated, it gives CASNSDRARGYTF.

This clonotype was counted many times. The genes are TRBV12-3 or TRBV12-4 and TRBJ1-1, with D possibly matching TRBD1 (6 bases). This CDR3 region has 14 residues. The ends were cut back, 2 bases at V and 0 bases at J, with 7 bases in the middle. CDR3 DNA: TGTGCCAGCAGTTTAAGGGGGGTGAACACTGAAGCTTTCTTT. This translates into CASSLRGVNTEAFF.

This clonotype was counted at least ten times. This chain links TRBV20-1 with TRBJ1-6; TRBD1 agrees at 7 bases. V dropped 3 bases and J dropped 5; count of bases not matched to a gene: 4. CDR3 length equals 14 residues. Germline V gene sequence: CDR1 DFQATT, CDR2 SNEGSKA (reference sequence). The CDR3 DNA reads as TGCAGTGCTAGCATACAGGGGAATAATTCACCCCTCCACTTT. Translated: CSASIQGNNSPLHF.

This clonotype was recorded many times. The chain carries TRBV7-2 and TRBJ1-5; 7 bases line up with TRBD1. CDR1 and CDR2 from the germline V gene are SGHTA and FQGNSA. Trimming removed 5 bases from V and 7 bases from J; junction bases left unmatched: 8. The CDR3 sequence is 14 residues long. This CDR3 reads CASSPRTGEQPQHF. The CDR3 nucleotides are TGTGCCAGCAGCCCAAGGACAGGCGAGCAGCCCCAGCATTTT.

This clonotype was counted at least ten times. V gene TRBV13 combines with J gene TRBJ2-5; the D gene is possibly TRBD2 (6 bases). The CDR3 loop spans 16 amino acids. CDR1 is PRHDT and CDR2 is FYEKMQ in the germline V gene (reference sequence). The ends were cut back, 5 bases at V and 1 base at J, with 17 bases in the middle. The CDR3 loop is CASSRGPGSPQETQYF. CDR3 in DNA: TGTGCCAGCAGCCGAGGCCCCGGGAGCCCCCAAGAGACCCAGTACTTC.